This T cell receptor beta chain was recorded in a study of cytomegalovirus exposure and HLA in healthy donors. Amplification used 60 Vbeta primers and 13 Jbeta primers. Method: immunoSEQ multiplex PCR; TCRdb's copy keeps in-frame clones and lacks some. The table lists 120,000 to 150,000 clones, roughly four fifths of them singletons. Germline V lookup: CDR1 SNHLY, CDR2 FYNNEI. The length of the CDR3 is 14 residues. Deletions cut 7 bases from V and 7 bases from J, with 17 bases between. Study-wide results and caveats: A later analysis linked around 15,000 TCR beta sequences to HLA alleles at 0.05 false discovery rate.

About this clone itself: Its specificity is unknown.

Sequencing was carried out using PBMCs. The receptor's source is a male donor in good health and CMV-seronegative. The V call is TRBV2, the J call TRBJ2-1; D possibly corresponds to TRBD2 (5 bases). CDR3 DNA sequence: TGTGCCAGCACCTCCGAAGAGGGTTGGAATGAGCAGTTCTTC. Protein: CASTSEEGWNEQFF.